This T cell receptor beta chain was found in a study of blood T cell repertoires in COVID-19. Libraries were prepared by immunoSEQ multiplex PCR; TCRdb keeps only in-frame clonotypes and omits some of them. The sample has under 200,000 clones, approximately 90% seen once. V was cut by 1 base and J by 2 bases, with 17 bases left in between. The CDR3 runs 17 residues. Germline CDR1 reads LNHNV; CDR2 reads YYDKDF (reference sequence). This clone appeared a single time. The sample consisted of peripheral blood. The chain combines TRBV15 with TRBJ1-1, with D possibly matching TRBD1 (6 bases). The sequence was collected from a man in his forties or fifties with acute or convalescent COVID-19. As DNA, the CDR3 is TGTGCCACCAGCAGAGCCCCCGGGACAACTCGAAACACTGAAGCTTTCTTT. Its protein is CATSRAPGTTRNTEAFF. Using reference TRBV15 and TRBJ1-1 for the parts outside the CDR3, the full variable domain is DAMVIQNPRYQVTQFGKPVTLSCSQTLNHNVMYWYQQKSSQAPKLLFHYYDKDFNNEADTPDNFQSRRPNTSFCFLDIRSPGLGDTAMYLCATSRAPGTTRNTEAFFGQGTRLTVV.